This TCR beta chain was obtained from a study of cytomegalovirus exposure and HLA in healthy donors. General observations from the study: Segments of the TCR beta V type were, in most cases, productive about 87% or about 30% of the time in an earlier analysis. Accounts indicate the classifier identified cytomegalovirus status with strong specificity and sensitivity.

The PCR had 60 Vbeta and 13 Jbeta primers. Clones were read by immunoSEQ multiplex PCR, and TCRdb kept only the in-frame ones, dropping some. Among about 180,000 clones, 82% were seen once, and the ten largest hold less than 2%. Germline trimming cut 5 bases from V and 8 bases from J; bases unmatched to any gene: 9. Germline assignment: CDR1 MDHEN and CDR2 SYDVKM. CDR3 length: 14 amino acids. With respect to this clone: Its target is unknown.

The sequence came from a man in his forties in good health and CMV-seronegative. Sequencing was performed on PBMCs. The chain employs TRBV28 and TRBJ1-2; 9 bases are shared with TRBD1. The CDR3 region has the DNA TGTGCCAGCAGTCCCCAGGGACAGGGTTTCGGCTACACCTTC. Translated, it gives CASSPQGQGFGYTF.